This T cell receptor (beta chain) comes out of a study of cytomegalovirus exposure and HLA in healthy donors. Study background: Samples from HLA-typed donors yielded about 85 million unique TCRs in an early data release.

Germline CDR1 is MDHEN and CDR2 is SYDVKM. This CDR3 region has 14 residues. V lost 5 bases and J lost 4; bases outside the gene matches: 8. PCR primers comprised 60 Vbeta and 13 Jbeta primers. Clones were read by immunoSEQ multiplex PCR, and TCRdb kept only the in-frame ones, dropping some. Of about 200,000 clones listed, approximately 87% were seen once; the top ten hold 1.3%. Sequenced material: PBMCs. The source of this sequence is a young man in good health and CMV-seronegative. The genes are TRBV28 and TRBJ2-7; 7 bases map to TRBD1. The CDR3 sequence is CASSVRQGKYEQYF. CDR3 coding DNA: TGTGCCAGCAGTGTACGACAGGGTAAATACGAGCAGTACTTC.